The clone carrying this T cell receptor (beta chain) has at least ten counts. No antigen is known for it. This specimen belongs to a study of T-cell memory formation after mild COVID-19. MiXCR was run by TCRdb on the 5' RACE reads, yielding one entry per CDR3 protein. The sample shows 200,000 to 300,000 distinct CDR3 sequences, roughly 17% of them seen only once. Study observations and caveats: Several responding clones turned up in pre-infection memory, indicating that cross-reactive memory may have taken part. Largely, contracting CD4+ clones fell within CM and EM, and contracting CD8+ clones within EMRA.

This CDR3 region has 13 residues. Trimming stripped 4 bases from V and 6 bases from J, with 13 bases between. In germline, CDR1 is SQVTM, CDR2 ANQGSEA. The receptor's source is a young man who had mild COVID-19 (a few samples of this study predate the infection). Cell type and time point are not known. Source material: PBMCs or a T cell subset sorted from them (not recorded which). The chain combines TRBV29-1 with TRBJ2-1; D is unclear. As DNA, the CDR3 is TGCAGCGTTGGTCGGGCCAACATCAATGAGCAGTTCTTC. Amino acid sequence: CSVGRANINEQFF.